The TCR beta chain under discussion was sequenced for a study of blood T cell repertoires in COVID-19 (dated by TCRdb to 2020 to 2022). Background for the entire study: Samples from collaborators originated in the United States, Italy and Spain and spanned both the acute and convalescent phases of COVID-19. The prospective study material was composed of cDNA or gDNA derived from T cells, B-cell-depleted T cells, or PBMCs. The dataset comprised deeply sampled blood TCRbeta repertoires from subjects exposed to, actively infected with, or recovered from COVID-19. The repertoires were released in a freely available public database meant as a resource for research on the immune response to SARS-CoV-2. The samples were drawn from the first 160 participants of the ongoing ImmuneRACE study and from 950 to 1,500 subjects provided by 6 global collaborators. A de-identified subject ID, COVID-19 status, age in years and sex were almost always included in the sample metadata. Where available, HLA class I and class II types were taken from metadata supplied by the sample provider and were not determined by assay-based typing. Results the study describes overall, beyond this receptor: The quantity of clinical and demographic metadata differed by source and by participant and was supplied without curation.

CDR1 is given as MNHEY and CDR2 as SMNVEV, both from the germline V gene (reference sequence). Unmatched junction bases come to 5, with V trimmed by 10 bases and J by 2 bases. The CDR3 numbers 14 residues from cysteine through phenylalanine. Only the CDR3 portion is preserved as DNA: 42 bases, with reading frame beginning at the first base. Collaborating institutions collected whole blood in K2EDTA tubes following their own protocols. Collaborator samples were shipped for TCRbeta analysis as frozen whole blood, isolated PBMCs, or DNA extracted from either sample type. On this clone: Its cognate antigen has yet to be identified. There are no base qualities to consult, and no much larger clone falls within one base.

The immunoSEQ Assay, a bias-controlled multiplex PCR, was used to amplify TCRbeta CDR3 regions from genomic DNA. In the source study's methods: Nucleated cell counts per sample were estimated from amplification of reference gene primers within the assay. Sequence reads were collapsed and filtered to measure the absolute abundance of every unique TCRbeta CDR3 rearrangement. For each sample, productive Simpson clonality was calculated as the square root of Simpson's diversity index over productive rearrangements. TCRdb re-hosts the immuneACCESS table, in-frame sequences only. Its copies lack some clones; in the studies checked, an unresolved V gene accounts for under half of them, and the cause for the rest is not known. From that table come the V and J calls and clone size; the DNA was used to work out D and trimming. The sample table holds around 46,000 clones, of which about 77% were seen once. The biggest ten clones account for around a fifth of the sample.

The specimen sequenced was peripheral blood. The receptor chain draws on TRBV27 and TRBJ2-2, with TRBD2 identical over 9 junction bases. This clonotype originated in a human donor with active or convalescent COVID-19. The donor label of this sample is uncertain. The CDR3 region: CATRLADNTGELFF. The DNA reads as follows: TGTGCCACCAGACTAGCGGATAACACCGGGGAGCTGTTTTTT.